Shown below are 11 T cell receptor beta chains from a single sample sequenced in a study of shared clonotypes between healthy human individuals. Produced via immunoSEQ multiplex PCR; TCRdb's table is partial and in-frame only. The sample has 1.5 million to 1.9 million clones, approximately 98% seen once; the top ten hold roughly 0.45%. Sequenced sample: naive CD4+ T cells sorted from blood. Indicated subset: CD45RA+ positively selected. Source of these receptors: a man in his thirties or forties in good health.

The rearrangement joins TRBV7-2 to TRBJ2-4; D perhaps matches TRBD1 (6 bases). The length of the CDR3 is 14 residues. Germline values: CDR1 SGHTA, CDR2 FQGNSA. The ends were cut back, 3 bases at V and 4 bases at J, with 10 bases in the middle. The CDR3 coding sequence is TGTGCCAGCAGCTTCGGCAGGGGAAAAAACATTCAGTACTTC. The encoded protein is CASSFGRGKNIQYF.

This clone came up a few times. The chain carries TRBV7-3 and TRBJ1-2; D remains ambiguous. Germline V gives CDR1 SGHTA, CDR2 FQGTGA. The CDR3 has 14 residues. V lost 3 bases, J lost 5 bases, and 13 bases lay in between. The CDR3 region is CASSLDARGYGYTF. CDR3 sequence (DNA): TGTGCCAGCAGCTTGGACGCCAGAGGGTATGGCTACACCTTC.

The chain recombines TRBV30 with TRBJ2-1; either TRBD1 or TRBD2 may fit D (5 bases each). Germline assignment: CDR1 GTSNPN and CDR2 SVGIG (reference sequence). This CDR3 comprises 16 residues. V dropped 4 bases and J dropped 7 bases, with 23 bases sitting between them. This CDR3 is CAWTLISGPGRNEQFF. In DNA form, the CDR3 reads TGTGCCTGGACTCTAATCTCCGGGCCAGGGAGAAATGAGCAGTTCTTC.

This chain connects TRBV5-6 to TRBJ2-3; D is unclear. This CDR3 is built from 15 residues. Per germline, CDR1 SGHDT and CDR2 YYEEEE. The V end was cut by 5 bases, the J end by 2 bases, with 15 bases between. Written as DNA, the CDR3 is TGTGCCAGCAGGTGGGCAGATCGACACACAGATACGCAGTATTTT. Residues: CASRWADRHTDTQYF.

The chain's CDR3 is CASSVTWGLPRGGYTF. The CDR3 DNA is TGTGCCAGCAGTGTTACTTGGGGGCTTCCTAGGGGTGGCTACACCTTC. V and J are TRBV6-1 and TRBJ1-2, with a possible D match to TRBD1 (6 bases). The CDR3 is 16 amino acids. V lost 4 bases, J lost 7 bases, and 22 bases lay in between. The V gene's germline CDR1 is MNHNS and CDR2 SASEGT.

The V gene is TRBV19, the J gene TRBJ2-7, with a possible D match to TRBD1 (6 bases). CDR1 is LNHDA and CDR2 is SQIVND in the germline V gene (reference sequence). Trimming left V 4 bases short and J 3 bases short, with 10 bases between. The CDR3 has 13 residues. The CDR3: CASSTSQGYEQYF. The CDR3 coding sequence is TGTGCCAGTAGTACCTCACAGGGCTACGAGCAGTACTTC.

This chain uses TRBV19 with TRBJ1-1; no clear D. CDR3 size: 11 residues. Germline values: CDR1 LNHDA, CDR2 SQIVND (reference sequence). V shed 4 bases and J shed 8 bases, with 8 bases lying between them. The DNA of the CDR3 is TGTGCCAGTAGTAATCCAAAAGAAGCTTTCTTT. Its protein is CASSNPKEAFF.

This sequence joins TRBV6-4 and TRBJ2-2; a weak D match, TRBD2 (5 bases). CDR3 size: 14 residues. Trimming removed 3 bases at V and 1 base at J, with 6 bases between. Germline CDR1 and CDR2: MRHNA and SNTAGT. The CDR3 DNA reads TGTGCCAGCAGTGATGGGAGGAACACCGGGGAGCTGTTTTTT. Translation gives CASSDGRNTGELFF.

The V and J genes are TRBV10-1 and TRBJ2-3; D gene unclear. Germline assignment: CDR1 WNHNN and CDR2 SYGVQD (reference sequence). V shed 3 bases and J shed 10 bases, with 14 bases lying between them. This CDR3 contains 13 residues. The CDR3: CASSEDPSSAQYF. CDR3 bases: TGCGCCAGCAGTGAAGACCCTTCCTCAGCGCAGTATTTT.

The rearrangement joins TRBV7-2 to TRBJ2-2; D remains ambiguous. V was cut by 1 base and J by 9 bases, with 6 bases left in between. CDR3 length equals 12 residues. CDR1 is SGHTA, CDR2 FQGNSA, per germline. The CDR3 sequence: CASSLGIRELFF. The CDR3 bases are TGTGCCAGCAGCTTAGGGATCAGGGAGCTGTTTTTT.

With regard to this clone: This specimen includes other DNA sequences encoding the same CDR3. The chain is built from TRBV9 and TRBJ2-1, with a possible D match to TRBD1 (6 bases). The CDR3 extends over 15 amino acids. Germline CDR1 reads SGDLS; CDR2 reads YYNGEE. Trimming cost V 2 bases and J 0 bases, with 9 bases left between them. CDR3 sequence: CASSVTGSSYNEQFF. In DNA, the CDR3 is TGTGCCAGCAGCGTCACAGGGAGCTCCTACAATGAGCAGTTCTTC.